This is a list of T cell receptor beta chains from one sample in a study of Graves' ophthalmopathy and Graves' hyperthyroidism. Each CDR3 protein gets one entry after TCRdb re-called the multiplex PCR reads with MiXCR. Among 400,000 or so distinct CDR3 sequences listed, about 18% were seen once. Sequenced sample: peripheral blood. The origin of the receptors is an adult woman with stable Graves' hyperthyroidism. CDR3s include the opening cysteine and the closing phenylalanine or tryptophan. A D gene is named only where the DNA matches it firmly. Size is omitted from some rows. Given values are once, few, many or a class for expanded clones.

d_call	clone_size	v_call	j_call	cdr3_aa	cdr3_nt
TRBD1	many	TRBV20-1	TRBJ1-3	CSAGTDGNTIYF	TGCAGTGCTGGGACAGATGGAAACACCATATATTTT
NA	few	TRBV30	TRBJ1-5	CAWSVRGSQPQHF	TGTGCCTGGAGTGTACGGGGGTCTCAGCCCCAGCATTTT
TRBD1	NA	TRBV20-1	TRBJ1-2	CSASIGTGIYGYTF	TGCAGTGCTAGTATCGGGACAGGGATCTATGGCTACACCTTC
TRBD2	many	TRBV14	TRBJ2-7	CASSPLGGFNEQYF	TGTGCCAGCAGCCCCTTGGGAGGGTTCAACGAGCAGTACTTC
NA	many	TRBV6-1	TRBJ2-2	CASSEPPGELFF	TGTGCCAGCAGCGAACCACCCGGGGAGCTGTTTTTT
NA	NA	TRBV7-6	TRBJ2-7	CASSPARVGPSTYEQYF	TGTGCCAGCAGCCCGGCCCGGGTCGGGCCAAGTACCTACGAGCAGTACTTC
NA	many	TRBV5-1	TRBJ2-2	CASSPRARRPGELFF	TGCGCCAGCAGCCCGAGGGCGCGGCGCCCCGGGGAGCTGTTTTTT
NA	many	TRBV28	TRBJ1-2	CASSLLDSFNYGYTF	TGTGCCAGCAGTTTACTCGACAGCTTTAACTATGGCTACACCTTC
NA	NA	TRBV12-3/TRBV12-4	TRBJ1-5	CASRKAGEQPQDF	TGTGCCAGCAGAAAGGCAGGGGAACAGCCCCAGGATTTT
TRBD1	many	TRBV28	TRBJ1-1	CASRTPGQGTFF	TGTGCCAGCAGAACACCGGGACAGGGAACTTTCTTT
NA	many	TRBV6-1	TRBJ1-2	CASSEGRNYGYTF	TGTGCCAGCAGTGAGGGACGGAACTATGGCTACACCTTC
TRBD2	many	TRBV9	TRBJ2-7	CASSAGTSVSYEQYF	TGTGCCAGCAGCGCTGGGACTAGCGTCTCCTACGAGCAGTACTTC
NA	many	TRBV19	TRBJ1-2	CASTDLYGYTF	TGTGCCAGTACCGATCTCTATGGCTACACCTTC
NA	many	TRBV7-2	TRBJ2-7	CASSQGGTTTYEQYF	TGTGCCAGCAGCCAGGGGGGCACCACGACCTACGAGCAGTACTTC
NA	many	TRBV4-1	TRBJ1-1	CASSQGRTYTEAFF	TGCGCCAGCAGCCAAGGCAGGACATACACTGAAGCTTTCTTT
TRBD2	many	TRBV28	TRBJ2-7	CASSKRTSGRVGNEQYF	TGTGCCAGCAGTAAACGGACTAGCGGGAGGGTTGGTAACGAGCAGTACTTC
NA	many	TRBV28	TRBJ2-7	CASRTDSYEQYF	TGTGCCAGCAGGACAGATTCCTACGAGCAGTACTTC
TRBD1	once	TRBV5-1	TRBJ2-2	CASSLGTGGVTGELFF	TGCGCCAGCAGCTTGGGGACAGGGGGTGTTACCGGGGAGCTGTTTTTT
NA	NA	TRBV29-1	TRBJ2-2	CSVESGAGTGELFF	TGCAGCGTTGAATCCGGGGCAGGCACCGGGGAGCTGTTTTTT
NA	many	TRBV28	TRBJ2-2	CASSFRDTFFGELFF	TGTGCCAGCAGTTTCCGGGACACCTTTTTCGGGGAACTGTTTTTT